This T cell receptor beta chain came from a study of OX40 agonist ivuxolimab in advanced cancers. Study background: The dose-escalation group included hepatocellular carcinoma, melanoma, renal cell carcinoma and head and neck cancer.

V lost 3 bases, J lost 5 bases, and 8 bases lay in between. CDR1 and CDR2 from the germline V gene are SGHRS and YFSETQ. This CDR3 comprises 13 residues. On this clone itself: What it binds is unknown.

Study-level findings and limits: CD4+ T cells averaged fewer expanded clones than CD8+ T cells.

TCRdb's table, derived via immunoSEQ multiplex PCR, lists solely in-frame clones and lacks some. The table has about 84,000 clones, around 90% seen once. Sequenced here: CD4+ or CD8+ T cells sorted from blood, sampled in a trial of the OX40 agonist ivuxolimab. The sequence derives from an adult with an advanced solid tumor such as melanoma, head and neck, liver or kidney cancer. The chain recombines TRBV5-1 with TRBJ2-2; D may be TRBD1 (5 bases). The chain's CDR3 is CASSWQGTGELFF. As DNA, the CDR3 is TGCGCCAGCAGCTGGCAGGGTACCGGGGAGCTGTTTTTT.